One sample yielded the 10 T cell receptor beta chains listed below, sequenced in a study of radiotherapy plus CTLA-4 blockade in lung cancer. Profiled with immunoSEQ multiplex PCR; TCRdb holds only in-frame clones, not every one. Altogether 39,000 or so clones are present, about 80% being singletons, with the ten largest covering about 8.1%. This sample comprised peripheral blood, obtained from a patient treated with radiotherapy plus ipilimumab. Receptors were obtained from a human donor with non-small cell lung cancer who had stable disease on radiotherapy plus ipilimumab.

The rearrangement uses TRBV27 and TRBJ2-7; 8 bases line up with TRBD2. The CDR3 loop spans 20 amino acids. Germline trimming cut 7 bases from V and 3 bases from J; bases unmatched to any gene: 26. CDR1 and CDR2 from the germline V gene are MNHEY and SMNVEV (reference sequence). CDR3 amino acids: CASKPLQALFGAGDDYEQYF. In DNA, the CDR3 is TGTGCCAGCAAACCCCTACAGGCCCTTTTTGGAGCGGGGGACGACTACGAGCAGTACTTC.

This chain links TRBV27 with TRBJ2-2; TRBD1 might be the D (6 bases). V lost 6 bases to trimming and J lost 6 bases, with 11 bases between them. CDR1 and CDR2 (germline): MNHEY, SMNVEV (reference sequence). The CDR3 has 13 amino acids. The CDR3 DNA reads TGTGCCAGCAGGCCCAGGGGAGCCGGGGAGCTGTTTTTT. As protein: CASRPRGAGELFF.

V usage is TRBV4-1 and J usage is TRBJ2-2; the D gene is possibly TRBD1 (5 bases). Deletions cut 0 bases from V and 4 bases from J, with 6 bases between. The CDR3 spans 14 residues. The germline CDR1 and CDR2 sequences are MGHRA and YSYEKL. This CDR3 reads CASSQEGPTGELFF. The CDR3 DNA sequence: TGCGCCAGCAGCCAAGAGGGGCCCACCGGGGAGCTGTTTTTT.

The rearrangement links TRBV5-8 to TRBJ2-7; D call uncertain. Germline V gene lookup returns CDR1 SGHTS and CDR2 YDEGEE. The CDR3 is 11 amino acids. V shed 4 bases and J shed 4 bases, with 6 bases lying between them. The CDR3 nucleotides read TGTGCCAGCAGCCCAATATACGAGCAGTACTTC. As protein: CASSPIYEQYF.

The chain is built from TRBV5-1 and TRBJ1-2, with a weak D call TRBD1 (5 bases). Germline V gene lookup returns CDR1 SGHRS and CDR2 YFSETQ. The CDR3 extends over 13 amino acids. Trimming shortened V by 2 bases and J by 6 bases, and 11 bases separated the two germline ends. This CDR3 is CASSFDLGDGYTF. CDR3 nucleotide sequence: TGCGCCAGCAGCTTCGACCTAGGGGATGGCTACACCTTC.

A word on this clone: Other DNA variants within this sample encode the same CDR3. The chain is built from TRBV13 and TRBJ1-1; tentative D call: TRBD1 (5 bases). V lost 0 bases and J lost 4, with 6 bases in between. Germline V gives CDR1 PRHDT, CDR2 FYEKMQ (reference sequence). This CDR3 comprises 13 residues. CDR3 DNA: TGTGCCAGCAGCTTAGGCGGGGGCACTGAAGCTTTCTTT. Its translation: CASSLGGGTEAFF.

The chain employs TRBV4-1 and TRBJ1-4; possible D gene TRBD1, 6 bases. V lost 1 base and J lost 0, with 9 bases in between. This CDR3 is built from 16 residues. Germline lookup yields CDR1 MGHRA and CDR2 YSYEKL. CDR3 nucleotide sequence: TGCGCCAGCAGCCAAGGGGGGGCCCCAACTAATGAAAAACTGTTTTTT. Amino acids: CASSQGGAPTNEKLFF.

The chain is built from TRBV6-4 and TRBJ2-2; D may be TRBD2 (5 bases). The CDR3 covers 14 residues. V was shortened by 7 bases and J by 1 base, with 10 bases between the two germline ends. The germline gives CDR1 MRHNA, CDR2 SNTAGT. For the CDR3, the DNA is TGTGCCAGCACCCGGGAAGAGAACACCGGGGAGCTGTTTTTT. Translating it yields CASTREENTGELFF.

The genes are TRBV5-1 and TRBJ2-2, with 7 positions matching TRBD2. This CDR3 is 15 amino acids long. CDR1 and CDR2 from the germline V gene are SGHRS and YFSETQ. Trimming took 0 bases from V and 2 from J; bases not matched to a gene: 1. Written as DNA, the CDR3 is TGCGCCAGCAGCTTGGGCGGGGGAAACACCGGGGAGCTGTTTTTT. Amino acids: CASSLGGGNTGELFF.

This chain joins TRBV29-1 and TRBJ2-1, with a possible D match to TRBD2 (6 bases). Germline V lookup: CDR1 SQVTM, CDR2 ANQGSEA. The CDR3 is 13 residues long. The V gene lost 6 bases and the J gene lost 7 bases, with 16 bases spanning the gap. The CDR3 sequence is CSVETLARNEQFF. CDR3 coding DNA: TGCAGCGTGGAAACACTAGCAAGGAATGAGCAGTTCTTC.